The clone carrying this T cell receptor (beta chain) was seen more than once but under ten times. Antigen specificity is unknown. TCRdb recomputed calls from the reads with MiXCR, one row per CDR3 protein. The sample records 49,000 or so distinct CDR3 sequences, around 21% being singletons. The entry originates in a study of T cell repertoires in cytomegalovirus infection. Study context: Used in the study were CMV epitopes, some recently identified and HLA-C-restricted, others well-studied and HLA-B-restricted.

Trimming removed 0 bases from V and 2 bases from J, with 15 bases in between. Per germline, CDR1 MNHEY and CDR2 SVGEGT. The CDR3 covers 17 residues. The chain uses TRBV6-2 or TRBV6-3 and TRBJ2-3; D is possibly TRBD1 or TRBD2 (5 bases each). This TCR derives from a human donor in good health (CMV status not recorded). Some clones in this sample may be carry-over from other donors' samples. The specimen was CD8+ T cells from cultured PBMCs, collected from culture after CMV antigen stimulation. As DNA, the CDR3 is TGTGCCAGCAGTTACTCGCAGGGAGTCCCCACCACAGATACGCAGTATTTT. It yields the protein CASSYSQGVPTTDTQYF.